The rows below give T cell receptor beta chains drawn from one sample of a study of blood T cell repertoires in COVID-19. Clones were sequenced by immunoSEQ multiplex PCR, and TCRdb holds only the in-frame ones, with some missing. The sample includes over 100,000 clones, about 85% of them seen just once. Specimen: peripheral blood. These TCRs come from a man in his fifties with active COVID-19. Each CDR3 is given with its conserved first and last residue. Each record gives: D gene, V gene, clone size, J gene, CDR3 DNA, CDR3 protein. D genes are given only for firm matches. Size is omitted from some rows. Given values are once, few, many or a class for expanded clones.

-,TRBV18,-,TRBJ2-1,TGTGCCAGCTCACTCGGACGGGGGAAGGGAAATGAGCAGTTCTTC,CASSLGRGKGNEQFF
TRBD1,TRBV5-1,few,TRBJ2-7,TGCGCCAGCAGCTTTACGGGACAGGGGTTCTACGAGCAGTACTTC,CASSFTGQGFYEQYF
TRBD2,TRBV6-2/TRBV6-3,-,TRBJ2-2,TGTGCCAGCAGTTACCGGAATAGCGGGGGACCGGGGGAGCTGTTTTTT,CASSYRNSGGPGELFF
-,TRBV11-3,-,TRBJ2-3,TGTGCCAGCAGCGGAGCCTCAGCAGATACGCAGTATTTT,CASSGASADTQYF
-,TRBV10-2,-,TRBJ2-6,TGCGCCAGCAGTCCTACAGGGCCCGGGGCCAACGTCCTGACTTTC,CASSPTGPGANVLTF
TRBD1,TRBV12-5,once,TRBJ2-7,TGTGCTAGTGCCTGGGACAGGGGACCCTACGAGCAGTACTTC,CASAWDRGPYEQYF
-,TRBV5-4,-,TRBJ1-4,TGTGCCAGCAGCTCGGACAGAAATGAAAAACTGTTTTTT,CASSSDRNEKLFF
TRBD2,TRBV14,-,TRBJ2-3,TGTGCCAGCGGCTCCGGACTAGCGGGGGGCTCAGCAGATACGCAGTATTTT,CASGSGLAGGSADTQYF
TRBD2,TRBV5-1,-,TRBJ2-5,TGCGCCAGCAGCCGCCCAGGGTCTAGCGGGCAAGAGACCCAGTACTTC,CASSRPGSSGQETQYF
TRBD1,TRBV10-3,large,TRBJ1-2,TGTGCCATCAGAGATCCAGGGGGCGACTATGGCTACACCTTC,CAIRDPGGDYGYTF
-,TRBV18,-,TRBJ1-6,TGTGCCAGCTCACCAGGGGGCGGTTCACCCCTCCACTTT,CASSPGGGSPLHF
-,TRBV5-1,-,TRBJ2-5,TGCGCCAGCAGCTTGTTGACTAAAGAGACCCAGTACTTC,CASSLLTKETQYF
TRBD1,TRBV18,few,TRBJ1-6,TGTGCCAGCTCACCCGAGACAGGGCTGAATTCACCCCTCCACTTT,CASSPETGLNSPLHF
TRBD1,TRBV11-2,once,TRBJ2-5,TGTGCCAGCAGCTTAGCGCAACAGACAGGGCTGGTTCGTCCGGGGACCCAGTACTTC,CASSLAQQTGLVRPGTQYF
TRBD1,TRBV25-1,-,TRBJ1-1,TGTGCCAGCAGGGTTCAGGGGGGGAACACTGAAGCTTTCTTT,CASRVQGGNTEAFF
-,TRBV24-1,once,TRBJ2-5,TGTGCCACCAGTGATTCCGGGACTCGGCAAGAGACCCAGTACTTC,CATSDSGTRQETQYF
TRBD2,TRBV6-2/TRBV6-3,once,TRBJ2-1,TGTGCCAGCAGTTACTTCTCGGGACTAGCGGGGGGCGATGAGCAGTTCTTC,CASSYFSGLAGGDEQFF
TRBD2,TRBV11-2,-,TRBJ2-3,TGTGCCAGCAGCCCCCTGGGGACTAGAGGTACAGATACGCAGTATTTT,CASSPLGTRGTDTQYF
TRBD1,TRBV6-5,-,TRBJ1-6,TGTGCCAGCTTAACAGGGGGGAGGTCACCCCTCCACTTT,CASLTGGRSPLHF
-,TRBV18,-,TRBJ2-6,TGTGCCAGCTCACTCTCGGGGTCTGGGGCCAACGTCCTGACTTTC,CASSLSGSGANVLTF
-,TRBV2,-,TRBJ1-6,TGTGCCAGCAGTGTCCTGGCCCCAGGGGCTAATTCACCCCTCCACTTT,CASSVLAPGANSPLHF
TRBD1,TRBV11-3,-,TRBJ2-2,TGTGCCAGCAGCTCGAGACAGGGGGTCACCGGGGAGCTGTTTTTT,CASSSRQGVTGELFF
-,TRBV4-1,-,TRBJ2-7,TGCGCCAGCAGCCCCCGTCAGGGAATCTACGAGCAGTACTTC,CASSPRQGIYEQYF
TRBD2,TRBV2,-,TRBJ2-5,TGTGCCAGCAGTGAGGGGACTAGCGGGGGCCAAGAGACCCAGTACTTC,CASSEGTSGGQETQYF
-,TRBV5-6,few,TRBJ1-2,TGTGCCAGCAGCTTGGGACTTTTTTATAACTATGGCTACACCTTC,CASSLGLFYNYGYTF
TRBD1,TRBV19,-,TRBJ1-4,TGTGCCAGTAGTATCGGCAGGGGGCTGTCTAATGAAAAACTGTTTTTT,CASSIGRGLSNEKLFF
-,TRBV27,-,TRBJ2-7,TGTGCCAGCAGTTTCCTCTCCTCCCACGAGCAGTACTTC,CASSFLSSHEQYF
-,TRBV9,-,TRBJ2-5,TGTGCCAGCAGCCCCTCCTTTGAGACCCAGTACTTC,CASSPSFETQYF
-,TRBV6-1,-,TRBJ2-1,TGTGCCAGCAGTGAAAGGGGAAATGAGCAGTTCTTC,CASSERGNEQFF
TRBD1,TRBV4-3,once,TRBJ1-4,TGCGCCAGCAGCCCCGGGACAGGGGGAAATGAAAAACTGTTTTTT,CASSPGTGGNEKLFF
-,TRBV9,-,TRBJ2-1,TGTGCCAGCAGCGTTTCCTGGCAGAATGAGCAGTTCTTC,CASSVSWQNEQFF
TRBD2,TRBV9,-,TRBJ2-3,TGTGCCAGCAGCTCCCGGACTAGCTCGGTGGGTGTGGATACGCAGTATTTT,CASSSRTSSVGVDTQYF
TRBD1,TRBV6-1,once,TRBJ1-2,TGTGCCAGCAGTGAAAGGCAGGGGGTGAGCGGCTACACCTTC,CASSERQGVSGYTF
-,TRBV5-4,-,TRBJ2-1,TGTGCCAGCAGCTTGGAGTCAGGGGACGAGCAGTTCTTC,CASSLESGDEQFF
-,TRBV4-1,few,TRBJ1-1,TGCGCCAGCAGCCCCCCCCTGACAGCAACCAACACTGAAGCTTTCTTT,CASSPPLTATNTEAFF
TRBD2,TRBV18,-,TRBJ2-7,TGTGCCAGCTCCCTTCCCGGGACTACCTTGGCCGAGCAGTACTTC,CASSLPGTTLAEQYF
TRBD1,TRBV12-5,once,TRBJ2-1,TGTGCTAGTGGTTTGGCGACAGGGGGCGCCTCTCTTTTCGATGAGCAGTTCTTC,CASGLATGGASLFDEQFF
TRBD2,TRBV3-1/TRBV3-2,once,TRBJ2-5,TGTGCCAGCAGCCATAGCGGGGGTACGGAGACCCAGTACTTC,CASSHSGGTETQYF
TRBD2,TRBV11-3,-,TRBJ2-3,TGTGCCAGCAGCTTAGGGCGGGGGAAGACAGATACGCAGTATTTT,CASSLGRGKTDTQYF
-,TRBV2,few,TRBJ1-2,TGTGCCAGCAGTGAAGTTTCAGGGTTCGGCTACACCTTC,CASSEVSGFGYTF
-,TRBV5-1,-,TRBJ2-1,TGCGCCAGCAGCCCCGGAGGGGGCTGGAGTTACAATGAGCAGTTCTTC,CASSPGGGWSYNEQFF
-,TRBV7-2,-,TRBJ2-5,TGTGCCAGCAGCTTAAGGTTCCGAGGTGCGGGTCAAGAGACCCAGTACTTC,CASSLRFRGAGQETQYF
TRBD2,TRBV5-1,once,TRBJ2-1,TGCGCCAGCAGCGCCGTTAGCGGGGGCGGGAATGAGCAGTTCTTC,CASSAVSGGGNEQFF
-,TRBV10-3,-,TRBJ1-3,TGTGCCATCAGTGATGGGGCCCAAAACACCATATATTTT,CAISDGAQNTIYF
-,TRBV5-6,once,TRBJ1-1,TGTGCCAGCAGCCTTCCTCCAGGGACTGAAGCTTTCTTT,CASSLPPGTEAFF
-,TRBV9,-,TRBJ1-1,TGTGCCAGCAGCCCCAGTGGACAGACGGGAAGGACTGAAGCTTTCTTT,CASSPSGQTGRTEAFF
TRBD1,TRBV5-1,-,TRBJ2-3,TGCGCCAGCAGCATAGGACAGGGGTCGACAGATACGCAGTATTTT,CASSIGQGSTDTQYF
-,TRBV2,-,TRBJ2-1,TGTGCCAGCAGAGCCCGGGAACCCCGGTACAATGAGCAGTTCTTC,CASRAREPRYNEQFF
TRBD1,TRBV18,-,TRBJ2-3,TGTGCCAGCTCACGATCGACAGGGGCAGATACGCAGTATTTT,CASSRSTGADTQYF